The 18 T cell receptor beta chains listed next were all sequenced from one sample in a study of blood T cell repertoires in COVID-19. The data were produced by immunoSEQ multiplex PCR, yet TCRdb's version contains in-frame clones alone and is incomplete. The data show tens of thousands of clones, with roughly 80% seen just once and roughly 15% held by the top ten. Sequencing was carried out using peripheral blood. These receptors all stem from a woman older than 75 with active or convalescent COVID-19.

The chain couples TRBV5-6 to TRBJ2-3; 7 bases fit TRBD2. The CDR3 sequence is 16 residues long. The V gene end was trimmed by 1 base and the J gene end by 4 bases; junction bases not matched to a gene: 9. Germline V CDR1 and CDR2: SGHDT, YYEEEE. Here the CDR3 reads CASSLWGLLISDTQYF. The CDR3 DNA follows: TGTGCCAGCAGCTTGTGGGGACTACTCATTTCAGATACGCAGTATTTT.

CDR3 coding DNA: TGTGCCAGCAGCTTGGGAGGTCAGGGATCTGAGGGCTACACCTTC. Encoded protein: CASSLGGQGSEGYTF. The genes are TRBV5-4 and TRBJ1-2, with D tentatively TRBD1 (5 bases). This CDR3 comprises 15 residues. Trimming removed 0 bases at V and 8 bases at J, with 17 bases between. Germline CDR1 and CDR2: SGHNT and YYREEE (reference sequence). The complete variable domain, with remaining parts taken from reference TRBV5-4 and TRBJ1-2, reads ETGVTQSPTHLIKTRGQQVTLRCSSQSGHNTVSWYQQALGQGPQFIFQYYREEENGRGNFPPRFSGLQFPNYSSELNVNALELDDSALYLCASSLGGQGSEGYTFGSGTRLTVV.

The chain uses TRBV7-9 and TRBJ1-1; D is perhaps TRBD1 (5 bases). V was shortened by 3 bases and J by 3 bases, with 8 bases between the two germline ends. Germline V lookup: CDR1 SEHNR, CDR2 FQNEAQ (reference sequence). The CDR3 is made up of 13 amino acids. CDR3 DNA sequence: TGTGCCAGCAGCTTCGACAGATACACTGAAGCTTTCTTT. Amino acid sequence: CASSFDRYTEAFF.

The V gene is TRBV10-3, the J gene TRBJ2-7, with 8 bases matching TRBD2. There are 13 residues in the CDR3. Trimming at V came to 2 bases and at J to 4 bases, leaving 1 base not matched to a gene. Germline values: CDR1 ENHRY, CDR2 SYGVKD. The CDR3 nucleotides read TGTGCCATCAGTGAGGTAGCGGGGTACGAGCAGTACTTC. The encoded protein is CAISEVAGYEQYF.

The chain couples TRBV19 to TRBJ2-1; 10 bases are shared with TRBD1. J gave up 3 bases and V 3 bases, and 5 bases lay outside the gene matches. Per germline, CDR1 LNHDA and CDR2 SQIVND (reference sequence). The CDR3 has 16 amino acids. The CDR3 loop reads CASSIAGTGVYNEQFF. The CDR3 region has the DNA TGTGCCAGTAGTATCGCCGGGACAGGGGTCTACAATGAGCAGTTCTTC.

This chain connects TRBV2 to TRBJ2-5; D call uncertain. Germline V gene sequence: CDR1 SNHLY, CDR2 FYNNEI. The ends were cut back, 5 bases at V and 3 bases at J, with 13 bases in the middle. The CDR3 consists of 14 residues. DNA for the CDR3: TGTGCCAGCAGTTCCGCACAGACGAAAGAGACCCAGTACTTC. Translated, it gives CASSSAQTKETQYF. Together with reference TRBV2 and TRBJ2-5, the CDR3 gives the full variable domain: EPEVTQTPSHQVTQMGQEVILRCVPISNHLYFYWYRQILGQKVEFLVSFYNNEISEKSEIFDDQFSVERPDGSNFTLKIRSTKLEDSAMYFCASSSAQTKETQYFGPGTRLLVL.

V is TRBV19 and J is TRBJ2-7; 10 bases agree with TRBD2. In germline, CDR1 is LNHDA, CDR2 SQIVND (reference sequence). The CDR3 runs to 14 residues. V shed 10 bases and J 3 bases; nucleotides not matched to a gene: 9. The CDR3 region is CAMKTGTSVYEQYF. For the CDR3, the DNA is TGTGCCATGAAAACCGGGACTAGCGTCTACGAGCAGTACTTC.

This chain connects TRBV3-1 (or the pseudogene TRBV3-2) to TRBJ1-1; maybe TRBD1 (5 bases). Trimming took off 2 bases at V and 4 bases at J, with 14 bases between the two ends. The CDR3 is made up of 15 amino acids. Per the germline V gene, CDR1 is LGHDT and CDR2 is YNNKEL (reference sequence). The CDR3 DNA sequence: TGTGCCAGCAGCCAATGGCGGACCGGGGGCACTGAAGCTTTCTTT. Its protein product is CASSQWRTGGTEAFF.

In this sample, this clone turned up once. The rearrangement links TRBV7-9 to TRBJ2-1, with a tentative D call TRBD2 (6 bases). The V gene's germline CDR1 is SEHNR and CDR2 FQNEAQ (reference sequence). V dropped 0 bases and J dropped 4 bases, with 10 bases sitting between them. The CDR3 loop spans 15 amino acids. CDR3: CASSLAQAGYNEQFF. CDR3 sequence (DNA): TGTGCCAGCAGCTTAGCGCAGGCGGGATACAATGAGCAGTTCTTC.

J is TRBJ2-3 and V is TRBV29-1; 12 bases fit TRBD1. Germline V CDR1 and CDR2: SQVTM, ANQGSEA. CDR3 length equals 13 residues. The V segment lost 6 bases and the J segment 12 bases; nucleotides outside the gene matches: 10. The CDR3 region has the DNA TGCAGCGTAAGAGCCGGGACAGGGGGCCGCCAGTATTTT. As protein: CSVRAGTGGRQYF.

In this sample, this clone turned up a few times. The chain carries TRBV10-1 and TRBJ2-3; no clear D gene. Per the germline V gene, CDR1 is WNHNN and CDR2 is SYGVQD (reference sequence). The V and J ends lost 4 bases and 2 bases respectively, with 4 bases between them. The CDR3 has 12 residues. The CDR3 DNA sequence: TGCGCCAGCAGTGGAGTCACAGATACGCAGTATTTT. The encoded protein is CASSGVTDTQYF.

The chain is built from TRBV5-6 and TRBJ1-6, with TRBD1 as a possible D gene (6 bases). V dropped 0 bases and J dropped 6 bases, with 16 bases sitting between them. Germline V CDR1 and CDR2: SGHDT, YYEEEE. The length of the CDR3 is 17 residues. CDR3 DNA sequence: TGTGCCAGCAGCTTGGCCTACCACGGGACATTTAATTCACCCCTCCACTTT. Protein sequence: CASSLAYHGTFNSPLHF.

V usage is TRBV7-9 and J usage is TRBJ2-3, with 11 bases that match TRBD2. Germline trimming cut 6 bases from V and 3 bases from J; bases unmatched to any gene: 8. The CDR3 spans 16 residues. Germline CDR1 and CDR2: SEHNR and FQNEAQ (reference sequence). The CDR3 DNA follows: TGTGCCAGCAGTTATGAGAGACTAGCGGGAACAGATACGCAGTATTTT. Translated: CASSYERLAGTDTQYF.

The genes are TRBV19 and TRBJ1-5; weak D call: TRBD1 (6 bases). The CDR3 is 14 residues long. The germline CDR1 and CDR2 sequences are LNHDA and SQIVND (reference sequence). Trimming shortened V by 3 bases and J by 4 bases, and 10 bases separated the two germline ends. The CDR3 region has the DNA TGTGCCAGTAGTATCCCGGACAGTAATCAGCCCCAGCATTTT. It codes for CASSIPDSNQPQHF. Variable domain in full (rest from reference TRBV19 and TRBJ1-5): DGGITQSPKYLFRKEGQNVTLSCEQNLNHDAMYWYRQDPGQGLRLIYYSQIVNDFQKGDIAEGYSVSREKKESFPLTVTSAQKNPTAFYLCASSIPDSNQPQHFGDGTRLSIL.

This clone was detected only a few times. The V call is TRBV4-1, the J call TRBJ2-7, with D perhaps matching TRBD1 (6 bases). The length of the CDR3 is 14 residues. Germline V CDR1 and CDR2: MGHRA, YSYEKL. The V end was cut by 1 base, the J end by 2 bases, with 9 bases between. This CDR3 reads CASSQVQGPYEQYF. The CDR3 nucleotides read TGCGCCAGCAGCCAAGTTCAGGGGCCCTACGAGCAGTACTTC.

The V call is TRBV30, the J call TRBJ1-2; 7 nucleotides line up with TRBD1. The CDR3 spans 12 residues. Germline V gives CDR1 GTSNPN, CDR2 SVGIG (reference sequence). After removal of 2 bases from V and 9 bases from J, the junction contained 6 bases not matched to a gene. CDR3 residues: CAWSTGQVSYTF. Here the CDR3 DNA reads TGTGCCTGGAGTACCGGACAGGTTAGCTACACCTTC.

The rearrangement links TRBV6-5 to TRBJ2-7; possible D gene TRBD1, 6 bases. The CDR3 loop spans 14 amino acids. Trimming stripped 11 bases from V and 0 bases from J, with 17 bases between. CDR1 and CDR2 (germline): MNHEY, SVGAGI. This CDR3 is CAAGGQGFSYEQYF. The CDR3 bases are TGTGCCGCCGGTGGGCAGGGGTTCTCCTACGAGCAGTACTTC.

The chain employs TRBV9 and TRBJ1-3, with unresolved D. CDR3 length equals 15 residues. Germline assignment: CDR1 SGDLS and CDR2 YYNGEE. V gave up 2 bases and J gave up 2 bases, with 11 bases separating them. The CDR3 region has the DNA TGTGCCAGCAGCGTGGATCAGGTCGCTGGAAACACCATATATTTT. It encodes CASSVDQVAGNTIYF.